This entry features one T cell receptor beta chain sequence. For amplifying TCRs, the PCR ran for about 22 cycles with Phusion, which was used together with a constant-region primer and the adapter on the V primers. TCRdb passed the reads through MiXCR, listing each CDR3 protein once. The sample includes roughly 50,000 distinct CDR3 sequences, approximately 35% of them seen just once. This entry comes from a study of low-dose radiotherapy and immunotherapy resistance in tumors. This CDR3 is 13 amino acids long. Germline-derived CDR1 and CDR2 are MNHGY and SAAAGT. Trimming cost V 5 bases and J 3 bases, with 10 bases left between them. Documented time point: after trial treatment. Regarding treatment: LDRT plus nivolumab, ipilimumab, low-dose cyclophosphamide and aspirin (RACIN trial). Every donor's regimen consisted of nivolumab, ipilimumab, aspirin, low-dose cyclophosphamide and low-dose radiotherapy.

This chain uses TRBV6-8 with TRBJ1-2, with no clear D. This clonotype was sampled from a male donor with rectosigmoid adenocarcinoma. Sample: PBMCs, taken after low-dose radiotherapy plus immunotherapy. CDR3: CASSDQGYYGYTF. DNA for the CDR3: TGTGCCAGCAGTGACCAAGGGTACTATGGCTACACCTTC.